The present entry profiles one T cell receptor (beta chain) with its context. Its antigen is currently unknown. The sample is drawn from a study of graft-versus-host responses after intestinal transplantation. This CDR3 comprises 19 residues. Germline V CDR1 and CDR2: SQVTM, ANQGSEA. V lost 5 bases and J lost 4; bases outside the gene matches: 23. The data were produced by immunoSEQ multiplex PCR, yet TCRdb's version contains in-frame clones alone and is incomplete. The table shows roughly 90,000 clones, with about 87% occurring only once. The chain employs TRBV29-1 and TRBJ2-1; 7 bases align to TRBD2. The source material was unstimulated CD4+ T cells sorted from spleen or lymph node cells, sampled before transplant. The clonotype originates from a human donor who was the organ donor for an intestinal transplant. The CDR3 region is CSVPPTLERGKGSYNEQFF. The CDR3 coding sequence is TGCAGCGTTCCACCTACCCTAGAGCGGGGCAAGGGGTCTTACAATGAGCAGTTCTTC.